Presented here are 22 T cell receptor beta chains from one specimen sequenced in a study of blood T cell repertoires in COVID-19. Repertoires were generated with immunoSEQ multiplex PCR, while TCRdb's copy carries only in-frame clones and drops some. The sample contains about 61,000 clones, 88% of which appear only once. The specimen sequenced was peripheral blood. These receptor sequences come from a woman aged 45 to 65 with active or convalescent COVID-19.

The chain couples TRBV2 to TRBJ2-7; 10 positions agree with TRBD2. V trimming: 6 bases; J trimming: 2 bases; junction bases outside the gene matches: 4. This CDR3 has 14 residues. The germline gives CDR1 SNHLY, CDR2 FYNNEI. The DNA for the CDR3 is TGTGCCAGCAGCACAAGCGGGAGGGCCTACGAGCAGTACTTC. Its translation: CASSTSGRAYEQYF.

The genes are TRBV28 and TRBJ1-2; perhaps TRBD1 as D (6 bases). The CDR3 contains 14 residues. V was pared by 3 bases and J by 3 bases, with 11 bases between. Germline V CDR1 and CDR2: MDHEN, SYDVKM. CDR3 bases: TGTGCCAGCAGTTTGACAGGAGCCTACTATGGCTACACCTTC. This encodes CASSLTGAYYGYTF.

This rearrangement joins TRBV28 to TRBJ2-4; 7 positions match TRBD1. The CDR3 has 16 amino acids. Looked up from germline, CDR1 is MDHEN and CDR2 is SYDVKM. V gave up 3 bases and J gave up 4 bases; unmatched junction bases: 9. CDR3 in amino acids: CASSFSPDRVKNIQYF. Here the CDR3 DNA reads TGTGCCAGCAGTTTCTCCCCTGACAGGGTTAAAAACATTCAGTACTTC.

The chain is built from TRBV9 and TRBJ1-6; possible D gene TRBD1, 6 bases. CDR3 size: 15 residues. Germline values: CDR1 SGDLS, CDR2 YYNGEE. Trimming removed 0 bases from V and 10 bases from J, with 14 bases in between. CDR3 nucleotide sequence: TGTGCCAGCAGCGTAGGTGGGGGGGCTGGCTCACCCCTCCACTTT. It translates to CASSVGGGAGSPLHF. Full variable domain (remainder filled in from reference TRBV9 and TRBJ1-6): DSGVTQTPKHLITATGQRVTLRCSPRSGDLSVYWYQQSLDQGLQFLIQYYNGEERAKGNILERFSAQQFPDLHSELNLSSLELGDSALYFCASSVGGGAGSPLHFGNGTRLTVT.

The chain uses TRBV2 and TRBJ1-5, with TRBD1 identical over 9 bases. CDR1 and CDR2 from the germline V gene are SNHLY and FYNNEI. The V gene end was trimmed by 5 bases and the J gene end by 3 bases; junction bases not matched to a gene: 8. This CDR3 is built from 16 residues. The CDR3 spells CASSTLGQGNNQPQHF. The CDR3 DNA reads TGTGCCAGCAGTACATTGGGACAGGGCAACAATCAGCCCCAGCATTTT. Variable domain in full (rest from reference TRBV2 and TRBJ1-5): EPEVTQTPSHQVTQMGQEVILRCVPISNHLYFYWYRQILGQKVEFLVSFYNNEISEKSEIFDDQFSVERPDGSNFTLKIRSTKLEDSAMYFCASSTLGQGNNQPQHFGDGTRLSIL.

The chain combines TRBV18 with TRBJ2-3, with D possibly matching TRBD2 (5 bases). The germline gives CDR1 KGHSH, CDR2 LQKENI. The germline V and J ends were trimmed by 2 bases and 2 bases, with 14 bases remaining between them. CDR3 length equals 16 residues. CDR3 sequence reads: CASSPMVGELTDTQYF. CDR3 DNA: TGTGCCAGCTCACCAATGGTGGGAGAGCTCACAGATACGCAGTATTTT.

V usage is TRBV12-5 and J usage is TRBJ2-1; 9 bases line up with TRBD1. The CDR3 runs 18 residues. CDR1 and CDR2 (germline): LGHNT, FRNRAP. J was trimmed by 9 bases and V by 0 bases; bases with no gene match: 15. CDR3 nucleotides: TGTGCTAGTGGTTTGGTACTTTCGGGGGACAGGGTTGACAGTGAGCAGTTCTTC. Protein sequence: CASGLVLSGDRVDSEQFF.

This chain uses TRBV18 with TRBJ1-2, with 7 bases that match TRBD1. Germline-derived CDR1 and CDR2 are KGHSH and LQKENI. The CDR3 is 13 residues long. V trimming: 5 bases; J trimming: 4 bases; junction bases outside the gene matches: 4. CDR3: CASSVDRVYGYTF. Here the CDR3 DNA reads TGTGCCAGCTCAGTCGACAGGGTCTATGGCTACACCTTC.

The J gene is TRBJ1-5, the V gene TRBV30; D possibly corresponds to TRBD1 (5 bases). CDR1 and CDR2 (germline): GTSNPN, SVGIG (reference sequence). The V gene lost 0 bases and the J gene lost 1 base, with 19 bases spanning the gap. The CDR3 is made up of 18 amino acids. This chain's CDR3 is CAWSVPNRTFRSNQPQHF. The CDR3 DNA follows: TGTGCCTGGAGTGTACCGAACAGGACCTTTAGAAGCAATCAGCCCCAGCATTTT.

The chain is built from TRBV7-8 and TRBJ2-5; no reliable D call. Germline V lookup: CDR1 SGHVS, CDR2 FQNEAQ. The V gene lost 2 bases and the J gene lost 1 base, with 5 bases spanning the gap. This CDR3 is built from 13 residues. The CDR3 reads CASSLNSQETQYF. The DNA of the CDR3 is TGTGCCAGCAGCTTAAACAGCCAAGAGACCCAGTACTTC.

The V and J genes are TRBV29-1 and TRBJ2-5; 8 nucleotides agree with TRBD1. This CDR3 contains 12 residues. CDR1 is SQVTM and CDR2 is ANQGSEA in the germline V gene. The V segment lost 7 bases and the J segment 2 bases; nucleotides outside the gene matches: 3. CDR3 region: CSAGDRQETQYF. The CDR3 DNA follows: TGCAGCGCTGGGGACAGGCAAGAGACCCAGTACTTC.

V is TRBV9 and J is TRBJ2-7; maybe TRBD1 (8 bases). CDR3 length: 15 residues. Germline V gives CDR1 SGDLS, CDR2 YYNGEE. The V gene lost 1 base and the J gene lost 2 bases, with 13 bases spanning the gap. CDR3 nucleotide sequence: TGTGCCAGCAGCGTAAGCGGGACAGGAGCCTACGAGCAGTACTTC. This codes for CASSVSGTGAYEQYF.

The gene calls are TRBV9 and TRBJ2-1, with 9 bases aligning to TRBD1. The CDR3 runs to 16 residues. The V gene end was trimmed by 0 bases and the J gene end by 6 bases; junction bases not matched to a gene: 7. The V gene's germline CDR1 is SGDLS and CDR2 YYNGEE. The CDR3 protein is CASSVDRGRSGNEQFF. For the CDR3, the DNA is TGTGCCAGCAGCGTAGACAGGGGGCGCAGTGGCAATGAGCAGTTCTTC. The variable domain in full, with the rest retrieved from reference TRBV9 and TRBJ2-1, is DSGVTQTPKHLITATGQRVTLRCSPRSGDLSVYWYQQSLDQGLQFLIQYYNGEERAKGNILERFSAQQFPDLHSELNLSSLELGDSALYFCASSVDRGRSGNEQFFGPGTRLTVL.

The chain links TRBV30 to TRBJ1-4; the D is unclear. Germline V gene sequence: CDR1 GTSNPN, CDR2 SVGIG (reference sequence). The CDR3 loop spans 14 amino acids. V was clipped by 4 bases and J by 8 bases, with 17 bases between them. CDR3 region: CAWTAGIGYEKLFF. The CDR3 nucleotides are TGTGCCTGGACAGCGGGGATAGGGTACGAAAAACTGTTTTTT. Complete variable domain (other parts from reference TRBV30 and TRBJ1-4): SQTIHQWPATLVQPVGSPLSLECTVEGTSNPNLYWYRQAAGRGLQLLFYSVGIGQISSEVPQNLSASRPQDRQFILSSKKLLLSDSGFYLCAWTAGIGYEKLFFGSGTQLSVL.

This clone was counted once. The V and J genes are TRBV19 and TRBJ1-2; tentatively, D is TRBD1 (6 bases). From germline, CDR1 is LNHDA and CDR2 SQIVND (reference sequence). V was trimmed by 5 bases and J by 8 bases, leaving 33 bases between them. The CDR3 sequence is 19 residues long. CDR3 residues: CASSPRALGGRIGRWGYTF. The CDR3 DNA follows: TGTGCCAGTAGTCCCCGGGCCCTCGGGGGGCGTATTGGACGGTGGGGCTACACCTTC.

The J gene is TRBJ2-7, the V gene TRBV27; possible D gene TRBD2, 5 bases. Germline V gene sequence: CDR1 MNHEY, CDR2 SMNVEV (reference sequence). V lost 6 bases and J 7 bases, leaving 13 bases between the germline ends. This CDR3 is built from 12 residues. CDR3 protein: CASSPGSSEQYF. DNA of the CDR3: TGTGCCAGCAGCCCGGGAAGCTCGGAGCAGTACTTC.

CDR3: CASSSNRVQTNEKLFF. The CDR3, as DNA: TGTGCCAGCAGTTCGAACAGGGTACAGACTAATGAAAAACTGTTTTTT. The chain couples TRBV28 to TRBJ1-4, with D possibly matching TRBD1 (6 bases). The CDR3 totals 16 residues. Germline CDR1 reads MDHEN; CDR2 reads SYDVKM. V shed 4 bases and J shed 2 bases, with 14 bases lying between them. The full variable domain, rest sourced from reference TRBV28 and TRBJ1-4, is DVKVTQSSRYLVKRTGEKVFLECVQDMDHENMFWYRQDPGLGLRLIYFSYDVKMKEKGDIPEGYSVSREKKERFSLILESASTNQTSMYLCASSSNRVQTNEKLFFGSGTQLSVL.

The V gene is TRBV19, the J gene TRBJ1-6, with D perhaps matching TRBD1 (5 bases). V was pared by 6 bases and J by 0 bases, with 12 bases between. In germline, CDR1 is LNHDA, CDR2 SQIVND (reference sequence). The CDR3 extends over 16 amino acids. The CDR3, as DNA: TGTGCCAGTAGAAGACAGTTGAGCTCCTATAATTCACCCCTCCACTTT. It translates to CASRRQLSSYNSPLHF.

Here the CDR3 reads CASSSSDRISYNEQFF. Written as DNA, the CDR3 is TGTGCCAGCTCATCTTCGGACAGAATCTCCTACAATGAGCAGTTCTTC. This chain connects TRBV18 to TRBJ2-1, with a tentative D call TRBD1 (6 bases). This CDR3 comprises 16 residues. The V end was cut by 5 bases, the J end by 0 bases, with 14 bases between. Germline V gene lookup returns CDR1 KGHSH and CDR2 LQKENI.

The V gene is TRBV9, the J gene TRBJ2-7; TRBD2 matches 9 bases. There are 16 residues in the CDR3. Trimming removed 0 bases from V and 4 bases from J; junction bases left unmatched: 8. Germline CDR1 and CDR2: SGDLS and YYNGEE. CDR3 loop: CASSVAPGLAIYEQYF. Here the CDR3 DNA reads TGTGCCAGCAGCGTAGCTCCCGGACTAGCGATTTACGAGCAGTACTTC.

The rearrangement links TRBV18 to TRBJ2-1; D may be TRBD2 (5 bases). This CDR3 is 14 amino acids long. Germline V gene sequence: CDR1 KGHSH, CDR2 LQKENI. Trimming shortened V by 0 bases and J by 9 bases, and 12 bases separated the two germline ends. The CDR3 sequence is CASSPPPGGGEQFF. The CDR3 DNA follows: TGTGCCAGCTCACCACCTCCGGGCGGAGGTGAGCAGTTCTTC. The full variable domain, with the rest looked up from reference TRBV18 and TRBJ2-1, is NAGVMQNPRHLVRRRGQEARLRCSPMKGHSHVYWYRQLPEEGLKFMVYLQKENIIDESGMPKERFSAEFPKEGPSILRIQQVVRGDSAAYFCASSPPPGGGEQFFGPGTRLTVL.

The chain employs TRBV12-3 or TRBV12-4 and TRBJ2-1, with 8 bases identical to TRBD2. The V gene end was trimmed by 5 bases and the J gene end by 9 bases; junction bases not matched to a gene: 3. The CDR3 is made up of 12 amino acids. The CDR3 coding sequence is TGTGCCAGCAGTAGCGGGAGAAGTGAGCAGTTCTTC. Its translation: CASSSGRSEQFF.